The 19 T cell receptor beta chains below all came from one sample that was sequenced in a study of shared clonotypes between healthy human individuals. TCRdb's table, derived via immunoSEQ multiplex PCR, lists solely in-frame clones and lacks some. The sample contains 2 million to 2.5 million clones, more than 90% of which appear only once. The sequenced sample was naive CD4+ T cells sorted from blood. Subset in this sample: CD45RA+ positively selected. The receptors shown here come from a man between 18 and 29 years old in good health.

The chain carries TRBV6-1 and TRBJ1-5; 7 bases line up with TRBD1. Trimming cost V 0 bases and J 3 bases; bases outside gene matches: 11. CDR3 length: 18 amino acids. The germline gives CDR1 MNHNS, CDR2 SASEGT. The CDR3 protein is CASSEAITGTVDNQPQHF. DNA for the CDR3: TGTGCCAGCAGTGAAGCTATTACCGGGACAGTAGACAATCAGCCCCAGCATTTT.

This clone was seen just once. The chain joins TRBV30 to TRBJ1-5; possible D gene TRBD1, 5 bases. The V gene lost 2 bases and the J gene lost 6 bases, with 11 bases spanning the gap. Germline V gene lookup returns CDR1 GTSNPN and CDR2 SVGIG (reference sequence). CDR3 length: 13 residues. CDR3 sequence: CAWSLGDGQPQHF. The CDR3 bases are TGTGCCTGGAGTCTGGGGGACGGTCAGCCCCAGCATTTT.

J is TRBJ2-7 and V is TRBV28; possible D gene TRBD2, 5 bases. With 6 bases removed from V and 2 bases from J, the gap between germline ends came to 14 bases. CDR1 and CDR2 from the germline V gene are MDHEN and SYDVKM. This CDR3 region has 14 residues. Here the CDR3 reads CASSPIGETYEQYF. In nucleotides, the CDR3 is TGTGCCAGCAGCCCCATCGGGGAAACCTACGAGCAGTACTTC.

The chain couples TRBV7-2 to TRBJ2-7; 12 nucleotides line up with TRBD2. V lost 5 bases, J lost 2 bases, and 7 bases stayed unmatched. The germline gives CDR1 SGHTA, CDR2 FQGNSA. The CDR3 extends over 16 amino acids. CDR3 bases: TGTGCCAGCAGCCCCGCCCCTAGCGGGGGGGCCTACGAGCAGTACTTC. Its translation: CASSPAPSGGAYEQYF. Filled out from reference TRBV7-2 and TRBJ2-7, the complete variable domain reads GAGVSQSPSNKVTEKGKDVELRCDPISGHTALYWYRQSLGQGLEFLIYFQGNSAPDKSGLPSDRFSAERTGGSVSTLTIQRTQQEDSAVYLCASSPAPSGGAYEQYFGPGTRLTVT.

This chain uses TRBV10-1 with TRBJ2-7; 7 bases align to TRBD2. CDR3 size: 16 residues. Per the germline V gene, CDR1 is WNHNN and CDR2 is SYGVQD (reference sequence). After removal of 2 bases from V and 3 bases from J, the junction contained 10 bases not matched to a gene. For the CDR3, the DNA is TGCGCCAGCAGTGAGACCGGCGGGAGACCATACTACGAGCAGTACTTC. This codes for CASSETGGRPYYEQYF.

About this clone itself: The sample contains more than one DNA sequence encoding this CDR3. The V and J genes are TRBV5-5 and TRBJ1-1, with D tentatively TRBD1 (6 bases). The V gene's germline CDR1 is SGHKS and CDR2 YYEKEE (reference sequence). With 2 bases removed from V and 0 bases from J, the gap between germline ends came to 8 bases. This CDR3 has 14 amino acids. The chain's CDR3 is CASSLQGMNTEAFF. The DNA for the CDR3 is TGTGCCAGCAGCTTACAGGGCATGAACACTGAAGCTTTCTTT.

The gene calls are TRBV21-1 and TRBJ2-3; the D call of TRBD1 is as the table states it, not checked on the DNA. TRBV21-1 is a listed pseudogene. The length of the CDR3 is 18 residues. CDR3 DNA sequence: TGTGCCAGCAGCAAAGGCAACCTCAGGGGAAGTGCTACAGATACGCAGTATTTT. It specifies CASSKGNLRGSATDTQYF.

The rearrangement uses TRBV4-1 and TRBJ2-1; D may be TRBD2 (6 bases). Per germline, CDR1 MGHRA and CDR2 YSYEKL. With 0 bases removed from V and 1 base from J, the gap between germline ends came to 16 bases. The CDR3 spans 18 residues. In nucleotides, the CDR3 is TGCGCCAGCAGCCAAGAGGTGGGGCGGGGTGCTTCCTACAATGAGCAGTTCTTC. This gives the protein CASSQEVGRGASYNEQFF.

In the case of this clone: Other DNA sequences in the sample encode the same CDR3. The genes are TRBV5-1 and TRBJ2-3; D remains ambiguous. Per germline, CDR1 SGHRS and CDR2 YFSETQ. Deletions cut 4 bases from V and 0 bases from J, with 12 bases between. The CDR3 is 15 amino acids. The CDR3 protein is CASSPGTPSTDTQYF. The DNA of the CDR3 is TGCGCCAGCAGCCCCGGTACTCCTAGCACAGATACGCAGTATTTT.

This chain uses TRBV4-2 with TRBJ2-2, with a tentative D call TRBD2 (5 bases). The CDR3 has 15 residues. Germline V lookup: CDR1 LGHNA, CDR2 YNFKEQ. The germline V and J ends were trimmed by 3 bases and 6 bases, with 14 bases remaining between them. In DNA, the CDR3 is TGTGCCAGCAGCCAGAGGACCGAGGGCCCCGGGGAGCTGTTTTTT. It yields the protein CASSQRTEGPGELFF.

The CDR3 reads CASHPGSMPLLAKNIQYF. CDR3 nucleotides: TGCGCCAGCCATCCGGGATCGATGCCTTTACTAGCCAAAAACATTCAGTACTTC. This chain joins TRBV5-1 and TRBJ2-4, with D perhaps matching TRBD2 (5 bases). The CDR3 is 18 amino acids. The ends were cut back, 7 bases at V and 0 bases at J, with 23 bases in the middle. Per germline, CDR1 SGHRS and CDR2 YFSETQ.

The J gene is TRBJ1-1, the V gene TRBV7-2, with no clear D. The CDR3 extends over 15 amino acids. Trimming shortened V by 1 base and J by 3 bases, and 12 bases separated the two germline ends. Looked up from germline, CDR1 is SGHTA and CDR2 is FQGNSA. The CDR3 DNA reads TGTGCCAGCAGCTTAGTGAGGTTGAGGGACACTGAAGCTTTCTTT. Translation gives CASSLVRLRDTEAFF.

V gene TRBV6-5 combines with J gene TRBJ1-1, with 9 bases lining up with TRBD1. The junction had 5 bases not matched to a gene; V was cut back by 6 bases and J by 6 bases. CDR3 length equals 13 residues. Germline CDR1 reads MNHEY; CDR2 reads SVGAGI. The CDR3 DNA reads TGTGCCAGCAGCGGGACAGGGAAGTCTGAAGCTTTCTTT. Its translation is CASSGTGKSEAFF.

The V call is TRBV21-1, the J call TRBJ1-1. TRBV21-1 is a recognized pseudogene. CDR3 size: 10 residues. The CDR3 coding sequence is TGTGCCAGCAGCAAATACGAAGCTTTCTTT. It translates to CASSKYEAFF.

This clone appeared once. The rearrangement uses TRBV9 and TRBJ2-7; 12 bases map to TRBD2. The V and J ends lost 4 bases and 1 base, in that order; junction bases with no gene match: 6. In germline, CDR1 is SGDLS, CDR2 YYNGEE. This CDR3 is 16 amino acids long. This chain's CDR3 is CASSLGLAGSSYEQYF. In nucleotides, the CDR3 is TGTGCCAGCAGCTTAGGACTAGCGGGGAGTTCCTACGAGCAGTACTTC. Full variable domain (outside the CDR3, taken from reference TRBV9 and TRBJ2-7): DSGVTQTPKHLITATGQRVTLRCSPRSGDLSVYWYQQSLDQGLQFLIQYYNGEERAKGNILERFSAQQFPDLHSELNLSSLELGDSALYFCASSLGLAGSSYEQYFGPGTRLTVT.

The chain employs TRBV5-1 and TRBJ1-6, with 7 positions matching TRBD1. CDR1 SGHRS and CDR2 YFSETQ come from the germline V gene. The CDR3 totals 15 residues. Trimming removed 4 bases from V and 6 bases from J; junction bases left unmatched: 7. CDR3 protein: CASSLGTEGNSPLHF. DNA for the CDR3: TGCGCCAGCAGCCTCGGGACAGAGGGTAATTCACCCCTCCACTTT.

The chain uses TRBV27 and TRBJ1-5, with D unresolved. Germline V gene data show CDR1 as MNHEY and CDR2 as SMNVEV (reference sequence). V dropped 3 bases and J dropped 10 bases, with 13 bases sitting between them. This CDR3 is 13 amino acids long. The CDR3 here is CASSFIAAGPQHF. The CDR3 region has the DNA TGTGCCAGCAGTTTTATCGCAGCGGGACCCCAGCATTTT.

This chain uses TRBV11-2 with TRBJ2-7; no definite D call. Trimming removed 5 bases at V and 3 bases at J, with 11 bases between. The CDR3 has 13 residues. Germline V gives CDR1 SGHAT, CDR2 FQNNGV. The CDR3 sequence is CASSQLLGYEQYF. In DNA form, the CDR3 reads TGTGCCAGCAGCCAGCTTCTAGGCTACGAGCAGTACTTC.

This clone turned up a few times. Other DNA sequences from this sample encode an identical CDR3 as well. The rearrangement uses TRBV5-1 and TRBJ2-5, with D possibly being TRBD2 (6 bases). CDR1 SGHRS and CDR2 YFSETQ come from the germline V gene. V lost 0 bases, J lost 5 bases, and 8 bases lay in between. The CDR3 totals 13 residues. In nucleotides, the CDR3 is TGCGCCAGCAGCTTGGGTCTAGCGGAGACCCAGTACTTC. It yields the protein CASSLGLAETQYF.